Below, one T cell receptor (beta chain) is given with its context. Its antigen is still unknown. These data originate in a study of CD8+CD57+ T cells in acquired aplastic anemia. For the study at large: Quantities of DNA derived from sorted CD4+ and CD8+ cells averaged around 3 ug. Healthy donor CD4+ samples were sequenced to a depth that averaged approximately 9.9 million reads.

The CDR3 extends over 14 amino acids. Trimming stripped 5 bases from V and 1 base from J, with 11 bases between. The germline V gene encodes CDR1 SGHNT and CDR2 YENEEA. Study-level findings and limits: Comparison of patients with controls identified almost 30 shared CD8+ CDR3 sequences. CD8+ Simpson's diversity showed no significant patient-control difference.

For CDR3 and TCR beta VDJ profiling, genomic DNA was the template used. Each CDR3 protein gets one entry after TCRdb re-called the reads with MiXCR. The sample lists some 130,000 distinct CDR3 sequences, 41% seen once, with around 8.4% in the top ten. The sequence derives from a human donor in good health, serving as a control. The V and J genes are TRBV11-3 and TRBJ1-1, with TRBD1 as a possible D gene (6 bases). The sample comprised sorted CD4+, CD8+, or CD8+CD57+ T cells (not recorded which) from PBMCs. This CDR3 reads CASSVQQGNTEAFF. Written as DNA, the CDR3 is TGTGCCAGCAGCGTCCAACAGGGGAACACTGAAGCTTTCTTT.